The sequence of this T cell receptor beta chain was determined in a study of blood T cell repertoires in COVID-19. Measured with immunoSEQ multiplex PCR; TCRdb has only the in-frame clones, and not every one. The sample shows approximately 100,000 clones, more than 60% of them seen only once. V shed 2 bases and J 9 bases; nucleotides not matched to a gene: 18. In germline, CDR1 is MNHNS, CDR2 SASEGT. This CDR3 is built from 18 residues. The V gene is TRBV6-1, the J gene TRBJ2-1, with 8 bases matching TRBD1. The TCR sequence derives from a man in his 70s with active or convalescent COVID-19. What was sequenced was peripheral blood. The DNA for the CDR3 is TGTGCCAGCAGTGAAAAAGGGGCAGGGGGCGCGAAAAGGAGTGAGCAGTTCTTC. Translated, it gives CASSEKGAGGAKRSEQFF.